These 19 T cell receptor beta chains originate from one sample sequenced in a study of T cell repertoires in cytomegalovirus infection. TCRdb fed the reads into MiXCR, producing one record per CDR3 protein. This sample has around 490,000 distinct CDR3 sequences, with about 26% found just once. The sequencing sample was made of PBMCs. Every receptor here comes from a human donor in good health (CMV status not recorded). Some clones in this sample may be carry-over from other donors' samples.

The V gene is TRBV11-2, the J gene TRBJ2-5, with TRBD2 matching 8 bases. The V gene's germline CDR1 is SGHAT and CDR2 FQNNGV. With 5 bases clipped from V and 5 bases from J, the junction kept 13 bases outside the gene matches. The CDR3 consists of 16 residues. The CDR3 DNA is TGTGCCAGCAGCCCAGCGGGAGCGAACCCCCTCGAGACCCAGTACTTC. It encodes CASSPAGANPLETQYF.

The chain couples TRBV4-2 to TRBJ2-7; D remains ambiguous. Trimming shortened V by 0 bases and J by 2 bases, and 8 bases separated the two germline ends. Per germline, CDR1 LGHNA and CDR2 YNFKEQ. The CDR3 has 14 residues. CDR3 residues: CASSQDFNTYEQYF. In nucleotides, the CDR3 is TGTGCCAGCAGCCAAGATTTTAACACCTACGAGCAGTACTTC.

This chain connects TRBV28 to TRBJ2-1; possible D gene TRBD2, 5 bases. Germline V lookup: CDR1 MDHEN, CDR2 SYDVKM. Deletions cut 10 bases from V and 3 bases from J, with 10 bases between. This CDR3 has 12 residues. The CDR3 reads CATTSDYNEQFF. As DNA, the CDR3 is TGTGCCACCACTAGTGACTACAATGAGCAGTTCTTC.

The V gene is TRBV18, the J gene TRBJ2-7; perhaps D is TRBD1 or TRBD2 (6 bases each). V was pared by 5 bases and J by 4 bases, with 15 bases between. The germline CDR1 and CDR2 sequences are KGHSH and LQKENI. This CDR3 comprises 14 residues. In nucleotides, the CDR3 is TGTGCCAGCTCAGCCAAAGGGGGGCCTTACGAGCAGTACTTC. This codes for CASSAKGGPYEQYF.

The chain has TRBV7-6 and TRBJ2-5; the D is unclear. This CDR3 region has 12 residues. V was trimmed by 8 bases and J by 7 bases, leaving 14 bases between them. CDR1 and CDR2 (germline): SGHVS, FNYEAQ. This CDR3 reads CASEGLSVTQYF. CDR3 nucleotide sequence: TGTGCCAGCGAAGGGTTATCAGTGACCCAGTACTTC.

This clonotype was observed a few times. The chain recombines TRBV20-1 with TRBJ2-1; the D gene is possibly TRBD2 (6 bases). Germline assignment: CDR1 DFQATT and CDR2 SNEGSKA (reference sequence). Trimming cost V 1 base and J 4 bases, with 17 bases left between them. This CDR3 has 16 amino acids. Here the CDR3 reads CSARGPGLAPYNEQFF. In nucleotides, the CDR3 is TGCAGTGCTAGAGGACCAGGGCTAGCGCCTTACAATGAGCAGTTCTTC.

The chain employs TRBV10-1 and TRBJ2-2, with unresolved D. Trimming shortened V by 2 bases and J by 4 bases, and 8 bases separated the two germline ends. The CDR3 totals 14 residues. Germline lookup yields CDR1 WNHNN and CDR2 SYGVQD (reference sequence). CDR3: CASSERPATGELFF. CDR3 sequence (DNA): TGCGCCAGCAGTGAGAGGCCTGCCACCGGGGAGCTGTTTTTT.

The genes are TRBV4-3 and TRBJ1-5, with D unresolved. V dropped 0 bases and J dropped 4 bases, with 10 bases sitting between them. Looked up from germline, CDR1 is LGHNA and CDR2 is YSLEER. CDR3 length equals 15 residues. CDR3: CASSQDMAENQPQHF. As DNA, the CDR3 is TGCGCCAGCAGCCAAGATATGGCGGAGAATCAGCCCCAGCATTTT.

The chain is built from TRBV6-2 or TRBV6-3 and TRBJ1-2; D is undetermined. The germline V gene has CDR1 MNHEY and CDR2 SVGEGT. Trimming removed 6 bases from V and 5 bases from J, with 31 bases in between. This CDR3 has 19 residues. The CDR3 sequence is CASRHGIPIGLRRPYGYTF. DNA for the CDR3: TGTGCCAGCAGACACGGAATACCGATTGGATTACGTCGACCTTATGGCTACACCTTC.

Many counts were recorded for this clonotype. This rearrangement joins TRBV11-1 to TRBJ2-6; D remains ambiguous. This CDR3 is built from 14 residues. Germline-derived CDR1 and CDR2 are SGHAT and FQDESV (reference sequence). V dropped 3 bases and J dropped 0 bases, with 3 bases sitting between them. CDR3 DNA sequence: TGTGCCAGCAGCTTCCGCTCTGGGGCCAACGTCCTGACTTTC. Translation: CASSFRSGANVLTF.

This clonotype was counted a few times. The rearrangement joins TRBV28 to TRBJ1-5; possible D gene TRBD1, 5 bases. From germline, CDR1 is MDHEN and CDR2 SYDVKM. This CDR3 has 15 amino acids. V was cut by 7 bases and J by 3 bases, with 16 bases left in between. This chain's CDR3 is CASTRARGFNQPQHF. CDR3 DNA: TGTGCCAGCACCAGAGCAAGGGGATTCAATCAGCCCCAGCATTTT. The full variable domain, with the rest looked up from reference TRBV28 and TRBJ1-5, is DVKVTQSSRYLVKRTGEKVFLECVQDMDHENMFWYRQDPGLGLRLIYFSYDVKMKEKGDIPEGYSVSREKKERFSLILESASTNQTSMYLCASTRARGFNQPQHFGDGTRLSIL.

The chain recombines TRBV29-1 with TRBJ1-2, with 9 bases identical to TRBD1. The CDR3 length is 15 residues. J gave up 4 bases and V 2 bases, and 8 bases lay outside the gene matches. In germline, CDR1 is SQVTM, CDR2 ANQGSEA. Here the CDR3 reads CSVERHTGGAYGYTF. The DNA of the CDR3 is TGCAGCGTTGAAAGGCATACAGGGGGCGCCTATGGCTACACCTTC.

The chain employs TRBV20-1 and TRBJ2-3; D gene ambiguous. The germline V gene encodes CDR1 DFQATT and CDR2 SNEGSKA (reference sequence). The length of the CDR3 is 12 residues. V dropped 6 bases and J dropped 4 bases, with 11 bases sitting between them. The CDR3 bases are TGCAGTGCCAGGAGTACCGCAGATACGCAGTATTTT. It translates to CSARSTADTQYF.

Ten or more counts support this clonotype. The V and J genes are TRBV7-2 and TRBJ2-3; possibly TRBD2 for D (6 bases). The CDR3 has 15 amino acids. Germline CDR1 and CDR2: SGHTA and FQGNSA. Trimming removed 3 bases at V and 6 bases at J, with 16 bases between. The CDR3 loop reads CASSFAGLNGDTQYF. The CDR3 nucleotides are TGTGCCAGCAGCTTTGCGGGATTAAACGGGGATACGCAGTATTTT.

This chain links TRBV20-1 with TRBJ2-2; D is perhaps TRBD1 (5 bases). Trimming shortened V by 3 bases and J by 1 base, and 9 bases separated the two germline ends. CDR1 is DFQATT, CDR2 SNEGSKA, per germline (reference sequence). There are 14 residues in the CDR3. For the CDR3, the DNA is TGCAGTGCTAGTGAAGGGGAGAACACCGGGGAGCTGTTTTTT. This codes for CSASEGENTGELFF.

The J gene is TRBJ2-1, the V gene TRBV7-2; 11 bases agree with TRBD2. The trim removed 4 bases at V and 10 bases at J, leaving 12 bases unmatched. Germline loops: CDR1 SGHTA, CDR2 FQGNSA. The CDR3 runs to 16 residues. This CDR3 is CASSWISGRALHEQFF. The CDR3 DNA reads TGTGCCAGCAGCTGGATTAGCGGGAGGGCCCTCCACGAGCAGTTCTTC.

This clonotype was seen many times. V usage is TRBV7-2 and J usage is TRBJ2-1, with D perhaps given as TRBD1 or TRBD2 (5 bases each). The CDR3 totals 15 residues. Trimming stripped 2 bases from V and 8 bases from J, with 16 bases between. The germline CDR1 and CDR2 sequences are SGHTA and FQGNSA. CDR3 amino acids: CASSLTDRSLDEQFF. The CDR3 DNA reads as TGTGCCAGCAGCTTAACCGACAGATCACTAGATGAGCAGTTCTTC.

This chain links TRBV20-1 with TRBJ2-2; D is possibly TRBD2 (6 bases). Germline loops: CDR1 DFQATT, CDR2 SNEGSKA (reference sequence). Trimming took 3 bases from V and 3 from J, leaving 23 bases between them. This CDR3 region has 18 residues. The CDR3 coding sequence is TGCAGTGCTAGCCCCAACCCCGGGGCTAGCGAATACACCGGGGAGCTGTTTTTT. As protein: CSASPNPGASEYTGELFF.

This rearrangement joins TRBV7-2 to TRBJ1-1; the D is unclear. The germline CDR1 and CDR2 sequences are SGHTA and FQGNSA. This CDR3 has 13 amino acids. V was shortened by 1 base and J by 11 bases, with 14 bases between the two germline ends. CDR3 DNA: TGTGCCAGCAGCTTAGTAACAACTGGGCTGGCTTTCTTT. It encodes CASSLVTTGLAFF.